These T cell receptor beta chains were read from a single sample in a study of T-cell memory formation after mild COVID-19. TCRdb fed the 5' RACE reads into MiXCR, producing one record per CDR3 protein. Of about 360,000 distinct CDR3 sequences in the sample, roughly an eighth were seen once. Sequencing was done on a sample of PBMCs or a T cell subset sorted from them (not recorded which). The receptor set was obtained from a man younger than 30 who had mild COVID-19 (a few samples of this study predate the infection). Cell type and time point are not known. CDR3s include the opening cysteine and the closing phenylalanine or tryptophan. D genes are given only for firm matches. Only some rows state a clone size, as once, few, many or a class for expanded clones.

J gene | V gene | D gene | clone size | CDR3 protein | CDR3 DNA
TRBJ1-6 | TRBV30 | NA | NA | CAWAATASPGSPLHF | TGTGCCTGGGCCGCGACAGCCTCTCCCGGATCACCCCTCCACTTT
TRBJ1-1 | TRBV7-2 | TRBD1 | few | CASSLERGRGTEAFF | TGTGCCAGCAGCTTAGAAAGGGGGCGAGGAACTGAAGCTTTCTTT
TRBJ2-5 | TRBV27 | NA | NA | CASTQRDREYF | TGTGCCAGCACCCAGAGAGACAGAGAGTACTTC
TRBJ2-5 | TRBV20-1 | NA | few | CSAGGIRRETQYF | TGCAGTGCAGGCGGTATTCGGCGGGAGACCCAGTACTTC
TRBJ2-3 | TRBV28 | NA | many | CASSLGGRHPYF | TGTGCCAGCAGTTTGGGTGGGAGACACCCGTATTTT
TRBJ1-6 | TRBV7-9 | NA | few | CASSLDPPALHF | TGTGCCAGCAGCTTAGACCCCCCTGCCCTCCACTTT
TRBJ1-2 | TRBV7-9 | NA | few | CASGDGSYTF | TGTGCCAGCGGAGACGGGAGCTACACCTTC
TRBJ2-1 | TRBV4-1 | NA | NA | CASSQVENEQFF | TGCGCCAGCAGCCAAGTAGAGAATGAGCAGTTCTTC
TRBJ2-5 | TRBV3-1 | TRBD1 | NA | CASSKDRGEGKTQYF | TGTGCCAGCAGTAAAGACAGGGGTGAGGGTAAGACCCAGTACTTC
TRBJ2-3 | TRBV12-2 | NA | NA | CASRPRGSISGDTQYF | TGTGCAAGTCGCCCAAGGGGGTCAATCTCGGGAGATACGCAGTATTTT
TRBJ2-3 | TRBV7-6 | TRBD2 | NA | CASSNGVGLAESTDTQYF | TGTGCCAGCAGCAACGGGGTGGGACTAGCGGAGAGCACAGATACGCAGTATTTT
TRBJ2-2 | TRBV7-9 | NA | NA | CASSVDMNTGELFF | TGTGCCAGCAGCGTGGACATGAACACCGGGGAGCTGTTTTTT
TRBJ2-3 | TRBV7-9 | NA | NA | CASSLYWTGQGITDTQYF | TGTGCCAGCAGCTTATATTGGACGGGTCAGGGGATAACAGATACGCAGTATTTT
TRBJ1-2 | TRBV30 | NA | few | CAWSVSRYYGYTF | TGTGCCTGGAGTGTTTCCAGGTACTATGGCTACACCTTC
TRBJ1-1 | TRBV15 | TRBD1 | NA | CATSSRQGDRLAFF | TGTGCCACCAGCAGCCGACAGGGGGATCGGTTAGCTTTCTTT
TRBJ2-1 | TRBV28 | NA | few | CASRLRQEPYNEQFF | TGTGCCAGCAGACTAAGACAGGAGCCTTACAATGAGCAGTTCTTC
TRBJ2-2 | TRBV3-1 | NA | few | CASSQRTVPTGELFF | TGTGCCAGCAGCCAGCGCACAGTACCCACCGGGGAGCTGTTTTTT
TRBJ1-1 | TRBV20-1 | NA | few | CSALDRFTEAFF | TGCAGTGCCCTAGACAGGTTCACTGAAGCTTTCTTT
TRBJ1-2 | TRBV12-3/TRBV12-4 | NA | few | CASTFGGANYGYTF | TGTGCCAGCACCTTCGGGGGGGCGAACTATGGCTACACCTTC
TRBJ2-2 | TRBV6-2/TRBV6-3 | NA | few | CASSHTARELFF | TGTGCCAGCAGTCACACCGCCAGGGAGCTGTTTTTT
TRBJ2-3 | TRBV5-1 | NA | NA | CASSAERGTQYF | TGCGCCAGCAGCGCGGAACGGGGTACGCAGTATTTT
TRBJ1-2 | TRBV4-2 | NA | few | CASSQDPGTSNGYTF | TGTGCCAGCAGCCAAGATCCAGGGACAAGTAACGGCTACACCTTC
TRBJ2-3 | TRBV12-3/TRBV12-4 | TRBD2 | many | CASSRDWASGGATDTQYF | TGTGCCAGCAGTCGCGACTGGGCTAGCGGGGGGGCTACAGATACGCAGTATTTT
TRBJ1-5 | TRBV12-3/TRBV12-4 | NA | few | CASSVGGYSNQPQHF | TGTGCCAGCAGTGTGGGGGGATATAGCAATCAGCCCCAGCATTTT
TRBJ2-5 | TRBV7-3 | TRBD2 | NA | CASSLNGGGNQETQYF | TGTGCCAGCAGCTTAAATGGCGGGGGTAACCAAGAGACCCAGTACTTC
TRBJ2-5 | TRBV5-6 | TRBD1 | NA | CASSQAGTGQETQYF | TGTGCCAGCTCTCAGGCGGGGACAGGGCAAGAGACCCAGTACTTC
TRBJ2-3 | TRBV5-4 | NA | many | CASSLASASTDTQYF | TGTGCCAGCAGCTTGGCCAGCGCTAGCACAGATACGCAGTATTTT
TRBJ2-5 | TRBV27 | TRBD1 | NA | CASSAGTGGMETQYF | TGTGCCAGCAGCGCCGGGACAGGGGGGATGGAGACCCAGTACTTC
TRBJ2-2 | TRBV7-2 | TRBD2 | NA | CASSSGGQVTGELFF | TGTGCCAGCAGCTCGGGGGGGCAGGTCACCGGGGAGCTGTTTTTT
TRBJ2-7 | TRBV12-3/TRBV12-4 | TRBD1 | NA | CASSLGQSGSYEQYF | TGTGCCAGCAGTCTGGGACAGTCCGGCTCCTACGAGCAGTACTTC